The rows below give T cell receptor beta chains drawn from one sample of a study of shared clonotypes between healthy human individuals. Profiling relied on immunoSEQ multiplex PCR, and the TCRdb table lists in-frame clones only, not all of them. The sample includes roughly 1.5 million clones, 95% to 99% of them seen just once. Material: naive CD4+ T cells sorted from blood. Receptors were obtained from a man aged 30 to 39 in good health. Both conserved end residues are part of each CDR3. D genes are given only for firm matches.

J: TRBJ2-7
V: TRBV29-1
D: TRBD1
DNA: TGCAGCGTTGGACAGGGGGGAGGCTACGAGCAGTACTTC
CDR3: CSVGQGGGYEQYF

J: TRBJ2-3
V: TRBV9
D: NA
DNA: TGTGCCAGCAGCGTTAGGACTAGCACAGATACGCAGTATTTT
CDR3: CASSVRTSTDTQYF

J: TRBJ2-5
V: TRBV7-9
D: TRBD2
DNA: TGTGCCACGGCCCTAGCGGGAGGGCGGGGAGAGACCCAGTACTTC
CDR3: CATALAGGRGETQYF

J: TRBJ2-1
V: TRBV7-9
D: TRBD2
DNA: TGTGCCAGCAGCCGAACTAGCGGGCAGTACAATGAGCAGTTCTTC
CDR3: CASSRTSGQYNEQFF

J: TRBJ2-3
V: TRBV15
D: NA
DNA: TGTGCCACCAGCAGACCGCCTTCGGACAATTCTAGCACAGATACGCAGTATTTT
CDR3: CATSRPPSDNSSTDTQYF

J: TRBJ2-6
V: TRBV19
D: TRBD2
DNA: TGTGCCAGTTCCATAGGGGAGGGCGGGCTGACTTTC
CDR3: CASSIGEGGLTF

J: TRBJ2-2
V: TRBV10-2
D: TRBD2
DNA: TGCGCCAGCAGCAAGACTAGCGGGACTTCCACCGGGGAGCTGTTTTTT
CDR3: CASSKTSGTSTGELFF

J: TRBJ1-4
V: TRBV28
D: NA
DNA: TGTGCCAGCAGCCTCGAGGCCGAGGGGGAAAAACTGTTTTTT
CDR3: CASSLEAEGEKLFF

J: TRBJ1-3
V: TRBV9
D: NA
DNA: TGTGCCAGCAGCGTACAGGGTTTATCTGGAAACACCATATATTTT
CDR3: CASSVQGLSGNTIYF

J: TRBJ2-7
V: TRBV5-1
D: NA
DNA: TGCGCCAGCAGCTTGAGTGGACAGTACTACGAGCAGTACTTC
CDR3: CASSLSGQYYEQYF

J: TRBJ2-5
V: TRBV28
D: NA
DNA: TGTGCCAGCAGCCGGATTTGGGCGTCGCAAGAGACCCAGTACTTC
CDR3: CASSRIWASQETQYF

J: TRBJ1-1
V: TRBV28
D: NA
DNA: TGTGCCAGCACTGGCAGCTCCCGTACTTTCTTT
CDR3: CASTGSSRTFF

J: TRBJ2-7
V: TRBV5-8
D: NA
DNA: TGTGCCAGCAGCTTGGTACTGGATTACTACGAGCAGTACTTC
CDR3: CASSLVLDYYEQYF

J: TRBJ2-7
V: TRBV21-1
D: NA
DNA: TGTGCCAGCGGGCGTGGCGGAGGGCCCTACGAGCAGTACTTC
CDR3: CASGRGGGPYEQYF

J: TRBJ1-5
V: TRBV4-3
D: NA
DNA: TGCGCCAGCAGCCCCGAGCTACTTAGCAATCAGCCCCAGCATTTT
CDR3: CASSPELLSNQPQHF

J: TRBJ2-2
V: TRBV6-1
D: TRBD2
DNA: TGTGCCAGCAGAGCCAGCGGGATTAGAACCGGGGAGCTGTTTTTT
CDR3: CASRASGIRTGELFF